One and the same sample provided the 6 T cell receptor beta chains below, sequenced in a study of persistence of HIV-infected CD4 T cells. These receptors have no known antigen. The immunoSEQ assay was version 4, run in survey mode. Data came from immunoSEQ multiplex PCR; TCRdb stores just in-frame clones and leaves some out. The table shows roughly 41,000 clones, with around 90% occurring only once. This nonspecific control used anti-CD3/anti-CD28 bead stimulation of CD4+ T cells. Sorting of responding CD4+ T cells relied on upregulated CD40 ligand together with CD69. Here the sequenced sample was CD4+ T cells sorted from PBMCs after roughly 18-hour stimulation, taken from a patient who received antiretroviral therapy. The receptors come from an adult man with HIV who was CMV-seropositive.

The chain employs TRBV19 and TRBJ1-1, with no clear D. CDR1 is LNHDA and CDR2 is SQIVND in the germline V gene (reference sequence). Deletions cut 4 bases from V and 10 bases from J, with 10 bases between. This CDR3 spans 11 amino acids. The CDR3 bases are TGTGCCAGTAGTAGGACGGACGTAGCTTTCTTT. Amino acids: CASSRTDVAFF.

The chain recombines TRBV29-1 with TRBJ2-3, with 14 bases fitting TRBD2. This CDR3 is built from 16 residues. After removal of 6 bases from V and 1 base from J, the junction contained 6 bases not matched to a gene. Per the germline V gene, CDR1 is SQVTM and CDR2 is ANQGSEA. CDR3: CSVGTSGSWGTDTQYF. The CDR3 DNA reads TGCAGCGTAGGGACTAGCGGGAGTTGGGGCACAGATACGCAGTATTTT.

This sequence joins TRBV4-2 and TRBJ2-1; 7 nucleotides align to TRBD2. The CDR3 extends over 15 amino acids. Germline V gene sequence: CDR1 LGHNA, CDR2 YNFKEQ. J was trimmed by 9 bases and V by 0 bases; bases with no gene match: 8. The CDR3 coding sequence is TGTGCCAGCAGCCAAGACCATCCTGGGGGGGGTGAGCAGTTCTTC. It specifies CASSQDHPGGGEQFF.

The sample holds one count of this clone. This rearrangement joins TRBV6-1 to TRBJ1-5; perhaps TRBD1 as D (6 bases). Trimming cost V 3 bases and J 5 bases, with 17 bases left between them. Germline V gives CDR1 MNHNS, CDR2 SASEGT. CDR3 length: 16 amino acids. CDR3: CASSEYDRRDHQPQHF. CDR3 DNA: TGTGCCAGCAGTGAGTACGACAGGCGGGACCATCAGCCCCAGCATTTT.

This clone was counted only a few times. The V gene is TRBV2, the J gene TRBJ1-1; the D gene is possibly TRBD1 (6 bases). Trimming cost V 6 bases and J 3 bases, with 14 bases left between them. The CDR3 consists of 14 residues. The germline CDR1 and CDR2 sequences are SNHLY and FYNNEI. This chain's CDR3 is CASSVDRIDTEAFF. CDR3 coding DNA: TGTGCCAGCAGCGTGGACAGAATTGACACTGAAGCTTTCTTT.

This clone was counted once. The CDR3 DNA is TGCAGCGTGACGGGACTCCCCGAGGAGCAGTACTTC. This sequence encodes CSVTGLPEEQYF. The chain couples TRBV29-1 to TRBJ2-7; tentatively, D is TRBD2 (6 bases). The germline V and J ends were trimmed by 6 bases and 7 bases, with 16 bases remaining between them. CDR1 is SQVTM and CDR2 is ANQGSEA in the germline V gene. CDR3 length: 12 amino acids.